This entry is about one TCR beta chain. This sample was taken from a study of blood T cell repertoires in COVID-19. Data came from immunoSEQ multiplex PCR; TCRdb stores just in-frame clones and leaves some out. Here the sample spans roughly 61,000 clones, around 90% being singletons. This TCR was sampled from a man older than 75 with acute or convalescent COVID-19. The sample was peripheral blood.

In DNA, the CDR3 is TGTGCCAGCAGTCAGCCGGGACAGGGTCCCAATCAGCCCCAGCATTTT. It codes for CASSQPGQGPNQPQHF. This chain links TRBV28 with TRBJ1-5, with TRBD1 matching 9 bases. Trimming at V came to 5 bases and at J to 3 bases, leaving 8 bases not matched to a gene. The CDR3 sequence is 16 residues long. Germline CDR1 and CDR2: MDHEN and SYDVKM.